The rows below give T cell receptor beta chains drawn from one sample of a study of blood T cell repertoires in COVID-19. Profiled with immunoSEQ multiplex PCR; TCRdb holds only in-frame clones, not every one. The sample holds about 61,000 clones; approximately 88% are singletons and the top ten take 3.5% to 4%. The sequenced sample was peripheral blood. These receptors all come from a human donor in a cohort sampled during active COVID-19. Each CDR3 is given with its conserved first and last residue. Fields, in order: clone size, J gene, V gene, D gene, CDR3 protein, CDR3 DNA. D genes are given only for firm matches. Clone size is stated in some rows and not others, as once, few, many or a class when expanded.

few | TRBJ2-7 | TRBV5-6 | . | CASSRGLTRGEQYF | TGTGCCAGCAGCAGGGGACTGACTCGTGGAGAGCAGTACTTC
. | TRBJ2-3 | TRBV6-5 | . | CASRARTDTQYF | TGTGCCAGCAGGGCTAGAACAGATACGCAGTATTTT
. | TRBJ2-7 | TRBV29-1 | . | CSVDRGYEQYF | TGCAGCGTTGACAGGGGTTACGAGCAGTACTTC
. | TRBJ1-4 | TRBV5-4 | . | CASSLSRGTGSNEKLFF | TGTGCCAGCAGCTTGTCTCGGGGGACGGGGTCTAATGAAAAACTGTTTTTT
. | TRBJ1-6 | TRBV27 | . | CASSAGSRNSPLHF | TGTGCCAGCAGTGCCGGGTCAAGAAATTCACCCCTCCACTTT
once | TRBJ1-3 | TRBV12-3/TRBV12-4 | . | CASSLALLDTIYF | TGTGCCAGCAGTTTAGCGCTATTGGACACCATATATTTT
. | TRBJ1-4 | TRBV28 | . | CASRPSPAGTNEKLFF | TGTGCCAGCAGACCCTCCCCGGCGGGGACCAATGAAAAACTGTTTTTT
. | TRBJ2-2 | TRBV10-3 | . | CATYRVKTGELFF | TGTGCCACATACAGGGTTAAAACCGGGGAGCTGTTTTTT
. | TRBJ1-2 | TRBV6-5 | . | CASSYIQGPGYTF | TGTGCCAGCAGTTATATACAGGGCCCGGGCTACACCTTC
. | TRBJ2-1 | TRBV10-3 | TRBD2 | CAISALAGGLGNEQFF | TGTGCCATCAGTGCGTTAGCGGGAGGGCTGGGCAATGAGCAGTTCTTC
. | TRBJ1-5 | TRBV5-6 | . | CASSQGRQPQHF | TGTGCCAGCAGCCAAGGGAGACAGCCCCAGCATTTT
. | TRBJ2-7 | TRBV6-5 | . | CASSYSSDSSYEQYF | TGTGCCAGCAGTTACTCGAGCGACAGCTCCTACGAGCAGTACTTC
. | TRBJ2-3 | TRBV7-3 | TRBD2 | CASSRSGGTTDTQYF | TGTGCCAGCAGCCGTAGCGGGGGGACCACAGATACGCAGTATTTT
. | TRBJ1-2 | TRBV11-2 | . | CASSTGRGYGYTF | TGTGCCAGCAGCACAGGGAGGGGTTATGGCTACACCTTC
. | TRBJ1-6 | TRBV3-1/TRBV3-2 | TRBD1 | CASEGANSPLHF | TGTGCCAGCGAGGGGGCCAATTCACCCCTCCACTTT
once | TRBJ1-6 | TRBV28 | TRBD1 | CASSLPGQGTSPLHF | TGTGCCAGCAGTTTACCGGGACAGGGGACTTCACCCCTCCACTTT